This T cell receptor (beta chain) emerged from a study of blood T cells in healthy people across ages. Overall study results and limits: Changes in expanded clonotypes were possibly confounded, as the CMV status of donors was unknown.

The authors ran a second PCR of about 6 to 11 cycles using a sample-barcoded 5' primer and a J-beta primer mix. Every cDNA molecule carried a tag from a template-switch adaptor bearing 12 random nucleotides. From each sample, at least 3 million paired-end reads containing CDR3 were obtained. TCRdb re-derived calls from the 5' RACE reads in MiXCR, one entry per CDR3 protein. The data show fewer than 1,000,000 distinct CDR3 sequences, less than 60% seen once. This CDR3 comprises 18 residues. CDR1 and CDR2 (germline): SQVTM, ANQGSEA. Comments on this clonotype: Its cognate antigen is unknown.

Each donor's blood draw was roughly 10 milliliters of peripheral blood. The chain joins TRBV29-1 to TRBJ2-4; 12 bases match TRBD2. The sequenced material came from blood. This sequence originates from a man older than 75 in good health. CDR3 protein: CRPTWTSGILSAKNIQYF. CDR3 nucleotides: TGCAGGCCCACTTGGACTAGCGGGATTTTATCGGCCAAAAACATTCAGTACTTC.